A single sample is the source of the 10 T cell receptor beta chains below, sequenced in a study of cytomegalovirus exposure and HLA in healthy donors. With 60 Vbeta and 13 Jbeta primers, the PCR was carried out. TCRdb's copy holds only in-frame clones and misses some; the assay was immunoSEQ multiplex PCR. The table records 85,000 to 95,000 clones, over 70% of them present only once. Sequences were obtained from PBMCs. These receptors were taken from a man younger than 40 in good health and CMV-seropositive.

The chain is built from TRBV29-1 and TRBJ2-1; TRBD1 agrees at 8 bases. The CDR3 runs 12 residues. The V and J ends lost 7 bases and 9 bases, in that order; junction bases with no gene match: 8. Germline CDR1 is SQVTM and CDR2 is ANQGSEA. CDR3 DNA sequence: TGCAGCGCTGGGGCAGGGGGCGGTGAGCAGTTCTTC. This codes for CSAGAGGGEQFF.

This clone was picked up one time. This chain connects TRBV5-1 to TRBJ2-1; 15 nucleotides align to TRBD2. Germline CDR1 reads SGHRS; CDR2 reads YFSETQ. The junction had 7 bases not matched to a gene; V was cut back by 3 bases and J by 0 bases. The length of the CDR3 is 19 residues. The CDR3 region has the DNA TGCGCCAGCAGCTCAGAGGGACTAGCGGGGGGCTTCTCCTACAATGAGCAGTTCTTC. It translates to CASSSEGLAGGFSYNEQFF.

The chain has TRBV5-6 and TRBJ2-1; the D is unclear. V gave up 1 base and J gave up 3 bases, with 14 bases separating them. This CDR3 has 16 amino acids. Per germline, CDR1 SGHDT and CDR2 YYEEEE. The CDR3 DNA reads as TGTGCCAGCAGCTTGACCGAATCCCTAAACTACAATGAGCAGTTCTTC. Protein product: CASSLTESLNYNEQFF.

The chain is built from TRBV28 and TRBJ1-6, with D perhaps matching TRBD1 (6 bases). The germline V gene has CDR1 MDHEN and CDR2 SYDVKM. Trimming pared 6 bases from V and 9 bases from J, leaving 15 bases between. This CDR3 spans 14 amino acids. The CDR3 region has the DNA TGTGCCAGCAGAATCCGACAGGATTTTTCACCCCTCCACTTT. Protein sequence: CASRIRQDFSPLHF.

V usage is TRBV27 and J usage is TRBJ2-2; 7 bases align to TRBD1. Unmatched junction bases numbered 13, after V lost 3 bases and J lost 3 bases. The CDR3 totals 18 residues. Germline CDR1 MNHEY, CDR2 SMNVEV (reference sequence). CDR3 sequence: CASSFRQGFSTDTGELFF. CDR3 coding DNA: TGTGCCAGCAGTTTCAGACAGGGATTCTCTACCGACACCGGGGAGCTGTTTTTT.

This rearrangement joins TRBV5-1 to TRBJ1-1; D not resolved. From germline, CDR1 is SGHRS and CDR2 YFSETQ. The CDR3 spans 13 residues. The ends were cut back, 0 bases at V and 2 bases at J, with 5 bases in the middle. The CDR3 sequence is CASSLELNTEAFF. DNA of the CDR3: TGCGCCAGCAGCTTGGAGCTAAACACTGAAGCTTTCTTT.

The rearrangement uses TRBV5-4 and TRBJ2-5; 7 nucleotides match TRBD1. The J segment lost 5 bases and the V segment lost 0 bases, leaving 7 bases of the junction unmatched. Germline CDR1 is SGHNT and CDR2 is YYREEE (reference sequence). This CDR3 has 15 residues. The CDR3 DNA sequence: TGTGCCAGCAGCTTGGTAGGCAGGGGGACGGAGACCCAGTACTTC. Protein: CASSLVGRGTETQYF.

The CDR3 bases are TGTGCCAGCAGTCGCGGGGCCAACGAGCAGTACTTC. Its protein product is CASSRGANEQYF. The chain joins TRBV6-5 to TRBJ2-7, with D perhaps TRBD2 (6 bases). The CDR3 is 12 amino acids. Trimming removed 5 bases from V and 5 bases from J, with 10 bases in between. In germline, CDR1 is MNHEY, CDR2 SVGAGI.

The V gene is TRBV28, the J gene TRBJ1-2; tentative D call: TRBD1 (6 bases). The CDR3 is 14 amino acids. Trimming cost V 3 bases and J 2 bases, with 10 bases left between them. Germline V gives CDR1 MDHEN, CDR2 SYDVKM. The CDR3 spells CASSFYQGNYGYTF. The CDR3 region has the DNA TGTGCCAGCAGTTTCTATCAGGGGAACTATGGCTACACCTTC.

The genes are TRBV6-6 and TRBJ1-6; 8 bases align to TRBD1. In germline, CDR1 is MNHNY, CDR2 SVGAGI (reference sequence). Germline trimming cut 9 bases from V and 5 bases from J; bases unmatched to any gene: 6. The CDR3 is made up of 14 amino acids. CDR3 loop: CARPDRENNSPLHF. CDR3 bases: TGTGCCAGACCGGACAGGGAAAATAATTCACCCCTCCACTTT.